This entry features one T cell receptor beta chain sequence. This clonotype was counted ten times or more. Its antigen is not yet known. No base quality values were provided; no much bigger clone lies one nucleotide off. There are 13 amino acids in the CDR3, from cysteine to phenylalanine inclusive. The only DNA kept is the CDR3, 39 bases in frame from the first base. Looking up the germline V gene (reference sequence) yields CDR1 LGHDT and CDR2 YNNKEL. Between the V and J ends, shortened by 1 base and 4 bases respectively, the junction contains 5 bases. The time point label on this specimen signifies: newly diagnosed GD, antithyroid drugs for less than 3 months. For both TCR sequencing and RNA sequencing, RNA was extracted from PBMCs in TRIzol. The diagnosis of Graves' disease followed American Thyroid Association guidelines. Patients for the study were recruited at an endocrinology department in Xi'an, China. Each patient gave 9 to 10 milliliters of peripheral blood, collected in an EDTA anticoagulant tube. Ficoll Paque Plus density gradient separation was used to isolate PBMCs, and no further T cell sorting was performed. An Agilent 2100 Bioanalyzer and agarose gel were used to check RNA quality, while a NanoDrop 2000 measured RNA concentration.

These data belong to a study of regulatory T cells in long-lasting Graves disease (dated by TCRdb to about 2021). Regarding the complete study: Antithyroid drugs had been taken for less than 3 months by newly diagnosed Graves' disease patients. Patients with persistent Graves' disease were compared with patients with newly diagnosed Graves' disease using TCR sequencing and RNA sequencing of peripheral blood. The study was conducted in China and was registered as a clinical trial. A total of some 35 samples underwent TCR sequencing, from about 13 patients with persistent Graves' disease and 20 or so patients with newly diagnosed Graves' disease. What the research found in general, with its limitations: Compared with newly diagnosed patients, patients with persistent Graves' disease had lower TCR Shannon entropy and fewer highly expanded clones, which suggests clonal expansion. Preferential use of TRBV28, TRBJ1-2 and TRBJ2-5 was observed in persistent disease, whereas TRBV20-1 and TRBJ2-1 were favored in newly diagnosed disease. Only peripheral blood was studied, because thyroid tissue, the primary lesion, was inaccessible. As a limitation, the authors acknowledged that the small sample size may reduce accuracy. More public clonotypes were shared among persistent patients (2,741) than among newly diagnosed patients (under 1,000). Sequencing and analysis were restricted to the TCR beta chain.

The method behind the library was multiplex PCR. The sequencer was an Illumina HiSeq 4000. iRepertoire HTBI primers and Arm-PCR amplification of CDR3 regions were used to construct TCR beta libraries. Before sequencing, the PCR products went through gel purification. Processing in the source paper ran as follows. Across samples, about 63 TRBV and 13 to 15 TRBJ segments were identified and used for gene usage analysis of CDR3 amino acid clonotypes. COPE and FqMerger were used to merge filtered high-quality paired reads into contigs. BLAST was used to align contigs to IMGT TRBV, TRBD and TRBJ reference genes, with CDR3 defined following IMGT. Clonotypes above 0.1% frequency were classified as highly expanded clones. Repertoire diversity was measured by Shannon entropy, and V-J evenness by the Gini coefficient. A clonotype was considered public if more than one individual shared it. Using fastp trimming at Q25 and MiXCR clonotype assembly, TCRdb reanalyzed the public sequencing data and kept in-frame beta chains. Each record represents a unique CDR3 protein, reported with the most common genes and DNA among its rows. The V and J calls, along with clone size, are taken from TCRdb and not from the paper's own processing. The sample table records more than 300,000 distinct CDR3 sequences; about 12% of these occur just once. The ten biggest clones cover approximately 17% of the sample.

These data were also filed under a second study, of T cells in Graves' hyperthyroidism and ophthalmopathy. As the second publication notes: Stable Graves' hyperthyroidism was defined as the absence of progression to ophthalmopathy over 18 months of follow-up. Hyperthyroidism patients were newly diagnosed, had a disease duration of under 2 months, and were aged 18 to 65 years. Exclusion was applied to patients with uncontrolled infections, other autoimmune diseases, pregnancy or lactation. Diagnoses were established on the basis of clinical symptoms, serum thyroxine and TRAb, thyroid ultrasound, and orbital computed tomography. The first round of RT-PCR for the TCR CDR3 was performed with the HTBI primer set and the Qiagen OneStep RT-PCR kit. Most expanded thyroid clonotypes (frequency above 0.001) were also detected in blood, suggesting blood repertoires may reflect thyroid immune responses. A 13 V-J signature model separated ophthalmopathy from stable hyperthyroidism, with over 85% sensitivity and 81% to 83% specificity in cross-validation and 80%/75% in testing. In validation, the model predicted progression to ophthalmopathy a median of roughly 6.1 months before onset, with approximately 70% sensitivity and roughly 72% specificity. A discovery cohort of about a hundred patients, approximately 45 with Graves' ophthalmopathy and 57 with stable Graves' hyperthyroidism, was used to find distinguishing TCR V-J signatures. Whether ophthalmopathy could be predicted prospectively was tested in an independent validation cohort made up of fewer than 20 hyperthyroidism patients plus 17 patients who later progressed to ophthalmopathy. The roughly 99 discovery patients were divided at random into training and test sets in a 7:3 ratio. The study also compared thyroid tissue and blood T-cell repertoires from five or six Graves' hyperthyroidism patients. After sampling, hyperthyroidism patients received methimazole starting at 30 mg daily, and ophthalmopathy patients received high-dose intravenous methylprednisolone. A second multiplex PCR round built the libraries, followed by size selection and purification. The libraries were sequenced on an Illumina HiSeq2000 using paired-end 100 bp reads. SOAPnuke was used to process the raw data, removing reads that contained adapters or uncalled bases, had a mean Phred below 15, or lacked an exact match to the constant primer or identifier. COPE v1.2.5 was used to merge the high-quality paired reads, and each unique nucleotide sequence was defined as a clonotype. MiTCR v1.1 was used to align clonotypes to the IMGT TRBV, TRBD and TRBJ reference segments. The analysis was restricted to V-J combinations with a frequency above 0.0001, which together covered 99.2% of the repertoires. A TCS score was defined as the ratio of F50 (clonal expansion) to E x V (chaos), with BLOSUM62-based TCRdist applied between CDR3 peptides within each V-J. Welch's t-statistics and random forest reduced some 510 V-J features to about 12, which were used in a naive Bayes classifier (R e1071). No statistical method was used to fix the sample size in advance, and group allocation was not hidden from the investigators. TCR Vbeta CDR3 sequencing of roughly 140 peripheral blood samples (roughly 43 ophthalmopathy, roughly 74 hyperthyroidism and about 17 progressor patients) is reported in the paper.

The source of this sequence is a woman between 18 and 29 years old with Graves disease. Donor details come from another sample of the same person, matched by shared clones. Sequencing used peripheral blood mononuclear cells (PBMCs), obtained at new diagnosis, from a patient treated with antithyroid drugs. The chain couples TRBV3-1 to TRBJ1-3; no D gene is confidently identified. In nucleotide form, the sequence is TGTGCCAGCAGCCAAGGCCCGGGAAACACCATATATTTT. Its coded protein is CASSQGPGNTIYF.